This T cell receptor (beta chain) emerged from a study of CD8 T cells in ankylosing spondylitis. Each CDR3 protein is one row after TCRdb ran MiXCR on the 5' RACE reads. The profile shows approximately 250,000 distinct CDR3 sequences, about 24% of them singletons. The origin of this receptor is a male donor with ankylosing spondylitis or in good health (not recorded which). Sequenced input: blood, either unsorted or a sorted T cell fraction (not recorded which).

The CDR3 is CASSLLRTSGLYEQYF. The CDR3, as DNA: TGTGCCAGCAGCTTATTAAGGACTAGCGGTCTCTACGAGCAGTACTTC. V gene TRBV7-6 combines with J gene TRBJ2-7; 10 nucleotides agree with TRBD2. The CDR3 is 16 amino acids. The J segment lost 3 bases and the V segment lost 2 bases, leaving 7 bases of the junction unmatched. The germline gives CDR1 SGHVS, CDR2 FNYEAQ.